The 5 T cell receptor beta chains below were found in one sample sequenced in a study of T cells after yellow fever vaccination. TCRdb fed the 5' RACE reads into MiXCR, producing one record per CDR3 protein. The sample records hundreds of thousands of distinct CDR3 sequences, around an eighth being singletons. The material sequenced was PBMCs, taken on the day of the yellow fever booster vaccination. These receptors originate from a man in his thirties or forties who received the YFV17D yellow fever vaccine.

This chain joins TRBV15 and TRBJ2-5; the D gene is possibly TRBD2 (7 bases). This CDR3 contains 14 residues. Trimming took off 1 base at V and 5 bases at J, with 11 bases between the two ends. Per germline, CDR1 LNHNV and CDR2 YYDKDF (reference sequence). The CDR3 coding sequence is TGTGCCACCAGCAGAGGAAAGGGGGGGGAGACCCAGTACTTC. Protein sequence: CATSRGKGGETQYF.

This clonotype has a handful of counts. The chain combines TRBV19 with TRBJ2-1; 16 bases are a match to TRBD2. Germline CDR1 is LNHDA and CDR2 is SQIVND (reference sequence). This CDR3 spans 17 amino acids. V lost 4 bases, J lost 6 bases, and 6 bases stayed unmatched. The CDR3 sequence is CASSRGLAGGPVNEQFF. The CDR3 DNA is TGTGCCAGTAGTAGGGGACTAGCGGGAGGGCCGGTCAATGAGCAGTTCTTC.

The chain has TRBV5-6 and TRBJ2-5; D is unclear. Germline assignment: CDR1 SGHDT and CDR2 YYEEEE. This CDR3 contains 14 residues. V lost 0 bases and J 5 bases, leaving 11 bases between the germline ends. The CDR3 nucleotides are TGTGCCAGCAGCTTGGCTGGTACGGTTGAGACCCAGTACTTC. Its protein is CASSLAGTVETQYF.

This clonotype was counted between two and nine times. The chain links TRBV18 to TRBJ1-5, with 7 bases identical to TRBD1. This CDR3 is built from 14 residues. Germline CDR1 KGHSH, CDR2 LQKENI. The V and J ends lost 8 bases and 3 bases, in that order; junction bases with no gene match: 7. In DNA form, the CDR3 reads TGTGCCAGCCGGCAACAGGGGAACAATCAGCCCCAGCATTTT. Its protein is CASRQQGNNQPQHF.

The chain carries TRBV12-3 or TRBV12-4 and TRBJ2-7; TRBD2 agrees at 15 bases. With 5 bases clipped from V and 2 bases from J, the junction kept 7 bases outside the gene matches. CDR3 size: 17 residues. The CDR3 nucleotides are TGTGCCAGCAGTGCTGGACTAGCGGGAGGGCCACCCTACGAGCAGTACTTC. Translating gives CASSAGLAGGPPYEQYF.